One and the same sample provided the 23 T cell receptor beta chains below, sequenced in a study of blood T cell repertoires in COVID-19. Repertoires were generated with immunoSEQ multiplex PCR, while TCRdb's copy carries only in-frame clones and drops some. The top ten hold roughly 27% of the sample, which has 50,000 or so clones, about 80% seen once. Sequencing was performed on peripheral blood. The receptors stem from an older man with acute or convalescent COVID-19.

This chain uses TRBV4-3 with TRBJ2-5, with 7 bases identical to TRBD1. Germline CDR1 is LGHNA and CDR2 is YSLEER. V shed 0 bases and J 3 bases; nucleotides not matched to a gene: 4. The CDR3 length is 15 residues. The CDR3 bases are TGCGCCAGCAGCCAAGATCGGGACAGTAAAGAGACCCAGTACTTC. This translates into CASSQDRDSKETQYF.

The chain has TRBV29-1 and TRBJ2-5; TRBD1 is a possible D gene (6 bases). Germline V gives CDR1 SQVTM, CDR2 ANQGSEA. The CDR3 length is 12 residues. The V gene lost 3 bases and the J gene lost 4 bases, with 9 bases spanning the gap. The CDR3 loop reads CSVEQGRETQYF. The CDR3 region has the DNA TGCAGCGTTGAGCAGGGGCGAGAGACCCAGTACTTC.

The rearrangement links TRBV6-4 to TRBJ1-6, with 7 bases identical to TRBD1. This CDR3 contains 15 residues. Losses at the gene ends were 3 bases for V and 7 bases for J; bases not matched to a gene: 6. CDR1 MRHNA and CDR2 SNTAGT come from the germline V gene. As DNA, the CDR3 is TGTGCCAGCAGTGAATCGACAGGGCCGAATTCACCCCTCCACTTT. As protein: CASSESTGPNSPLHF.

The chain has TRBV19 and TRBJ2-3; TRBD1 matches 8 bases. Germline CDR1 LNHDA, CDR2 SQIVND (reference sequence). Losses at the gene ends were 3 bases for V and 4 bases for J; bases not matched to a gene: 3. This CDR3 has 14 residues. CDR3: CASSITGGADTQYF. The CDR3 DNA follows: TGTGCCAGTAGTATTACAGGGGGTGCAGATACGCAGTATTTT.

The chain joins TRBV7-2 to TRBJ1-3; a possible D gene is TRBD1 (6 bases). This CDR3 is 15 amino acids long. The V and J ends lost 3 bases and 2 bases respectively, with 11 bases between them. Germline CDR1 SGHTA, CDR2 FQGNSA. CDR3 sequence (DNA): TGTGCCAGCAGCTTGGTTCAGGGGACTGGAAACACCATATATTTT. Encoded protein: CASSLVQGTGNTIYF. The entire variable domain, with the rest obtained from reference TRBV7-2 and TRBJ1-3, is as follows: GAGVSQSPSNKVTEKGKDVELRCDPISGHTALYWYRQSLGQGLEFLIYFQGNSAPDKSGLPSDRFSAERTGGSVSTLTIQRTQQEDSAVYLCASSLVQGTGNTIYFGEGSWLTVV.

The CDR3 protein is CASSAEGEQYF. Here the CDR3 DNA reads TGTGCCAGCAGCGCGGAAGGCGAGCAGTACTTC. The chain has TRBV2 and TRBJ2-7; no reliable D call. CDR1 SNHLY and CDR2 FYNNEI come from the germline V gene. Trimming took 6 bases from V and 6 from J, leaving 9 bases between them. This CDR3 is built from 11 residues.

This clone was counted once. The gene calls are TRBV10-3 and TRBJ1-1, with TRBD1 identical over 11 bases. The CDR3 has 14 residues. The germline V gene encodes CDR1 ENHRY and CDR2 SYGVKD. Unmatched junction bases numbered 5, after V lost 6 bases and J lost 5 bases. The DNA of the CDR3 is TGTGCCATCAGAGGACAGGGGGCGAGTACTGAAGCTTTCTTT. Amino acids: CAIRGQGASTEAFF.

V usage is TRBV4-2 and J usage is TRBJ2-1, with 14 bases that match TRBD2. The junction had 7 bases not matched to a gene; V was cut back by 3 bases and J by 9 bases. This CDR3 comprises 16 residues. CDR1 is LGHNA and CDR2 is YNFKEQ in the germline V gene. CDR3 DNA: TGTGCCAGCAGCCAGGGGACTAGCGGGAGAGGGAGTGAGCAGTTCTTC. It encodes CASSQGTSGRGSEQFF.

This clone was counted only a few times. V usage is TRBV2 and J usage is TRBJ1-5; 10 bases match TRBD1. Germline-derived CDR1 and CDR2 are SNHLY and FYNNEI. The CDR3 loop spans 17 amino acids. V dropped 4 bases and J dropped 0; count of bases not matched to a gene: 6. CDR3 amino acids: CASSVATGGSSNQPQHF. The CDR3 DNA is TGTGCCAGCAGTGTAGCGACAGGGGGCAGTAGCAATCAGCCCCAGCATTTT.

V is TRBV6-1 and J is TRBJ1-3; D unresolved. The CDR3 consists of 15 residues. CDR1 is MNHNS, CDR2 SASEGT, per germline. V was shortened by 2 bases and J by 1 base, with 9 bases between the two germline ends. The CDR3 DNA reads TGTGCCAGCAGTGAAAACCTACGGTCTGGAAACACCATATATTTT. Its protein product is CASSENLRSGNTIYF.

CDR3 DNA: TGTGCCAGCAGCTTAAGGGGGAGCTCCTATAATTCACCCCTCCACTTT. Its protein is CASSLRGSSYNSPLHF. The chain recombines TRBV11-3 with TRBJ1-6; D is possibly TRBD1 (6 bases). V was trimmed by 2 bases and J by 0 bases, leaving 8 bases between them. The CDR3 loop spans 16 amino acids. Germline V gene sequence: CDR1 SGHNT, CDR2 YENEEA.

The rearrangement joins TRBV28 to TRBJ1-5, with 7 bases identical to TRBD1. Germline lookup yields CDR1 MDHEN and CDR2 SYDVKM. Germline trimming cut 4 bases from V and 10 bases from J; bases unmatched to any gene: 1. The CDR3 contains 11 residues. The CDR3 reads CASSYRGPQHF. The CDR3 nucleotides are TGTGCCAGCAGTTACAGGGGACCCCAGCATTTT.

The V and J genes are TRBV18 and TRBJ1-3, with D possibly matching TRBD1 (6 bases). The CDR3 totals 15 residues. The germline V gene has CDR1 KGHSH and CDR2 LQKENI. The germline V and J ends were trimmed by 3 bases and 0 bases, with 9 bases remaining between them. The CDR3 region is CASSPQQGSGNTIYF. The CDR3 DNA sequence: TGTGCCAGCTCACCGCAACAGGGCTCTGGAAACACCATATATTTT.

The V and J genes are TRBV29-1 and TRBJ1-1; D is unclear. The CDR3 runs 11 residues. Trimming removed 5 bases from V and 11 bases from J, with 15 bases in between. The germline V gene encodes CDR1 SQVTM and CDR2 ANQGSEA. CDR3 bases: TGCAGCGTTAATATCCCCGGGAGGGCTTTCTTT. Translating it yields CSVNIPGRAFF.

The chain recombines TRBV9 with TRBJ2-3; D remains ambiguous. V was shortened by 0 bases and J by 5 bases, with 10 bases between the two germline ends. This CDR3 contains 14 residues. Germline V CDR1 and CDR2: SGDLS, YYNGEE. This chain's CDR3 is CASSVATSRDTQYF. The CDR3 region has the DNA TGTGCCAGCAGCGTAGCTACGTCGAGAGATACGCAGTATTTT.

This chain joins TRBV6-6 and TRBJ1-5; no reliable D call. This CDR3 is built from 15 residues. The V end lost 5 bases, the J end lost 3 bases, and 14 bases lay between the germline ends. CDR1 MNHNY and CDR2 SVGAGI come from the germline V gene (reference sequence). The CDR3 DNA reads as TGTGCCAGCAGTGGGCGGGGAGGGATCAATCAGCCCCAGCATTTT. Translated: CASSGRGGINQPQHF.

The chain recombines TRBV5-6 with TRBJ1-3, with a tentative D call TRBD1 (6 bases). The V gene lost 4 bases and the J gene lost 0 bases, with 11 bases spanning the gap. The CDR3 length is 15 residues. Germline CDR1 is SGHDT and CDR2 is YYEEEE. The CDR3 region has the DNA TGTGCCAGCAGCAGGGACACCTACTCTGGAAACACCATATATTTT. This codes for CASSRDTYSGNTIYF.

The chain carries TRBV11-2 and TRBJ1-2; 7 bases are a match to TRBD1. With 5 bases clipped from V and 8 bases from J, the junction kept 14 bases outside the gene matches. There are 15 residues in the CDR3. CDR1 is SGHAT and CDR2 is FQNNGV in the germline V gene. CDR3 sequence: CASSPRRGTQTGYTF. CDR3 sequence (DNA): TGTGCCAGCAGCCCCCGCAGGGGGACGCAAACGGGCTACACCTTC.

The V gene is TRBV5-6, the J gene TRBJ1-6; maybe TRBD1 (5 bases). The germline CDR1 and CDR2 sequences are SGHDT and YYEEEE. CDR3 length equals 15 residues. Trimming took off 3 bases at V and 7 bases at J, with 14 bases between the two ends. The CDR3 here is CASSWGHLENSPLHF. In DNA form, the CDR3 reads TGTGCCAGCAGCTGGGGCCATCTGGAGAATTCACCCCTCCACTTT. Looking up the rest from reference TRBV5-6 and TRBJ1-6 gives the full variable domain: DAGVTQSPTHLIKTRGQQVTLRCSPKSGHDTVSWYQQALGQGPQFIFQYYEEEERQRGNFPDRFSGHQFPNYSSELNVNALLLGDSALYLCASSWGHLENSPLHFGNGTRLTVT.

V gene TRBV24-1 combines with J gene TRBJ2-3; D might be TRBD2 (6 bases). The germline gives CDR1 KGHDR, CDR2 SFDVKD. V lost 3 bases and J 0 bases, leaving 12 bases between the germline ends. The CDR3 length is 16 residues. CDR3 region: CATSDASAGSTDTQYF. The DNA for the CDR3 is TGTGCCACCAGTGATGCGTCTGCGGGAAGCACAGATACGCAGTATTTT.

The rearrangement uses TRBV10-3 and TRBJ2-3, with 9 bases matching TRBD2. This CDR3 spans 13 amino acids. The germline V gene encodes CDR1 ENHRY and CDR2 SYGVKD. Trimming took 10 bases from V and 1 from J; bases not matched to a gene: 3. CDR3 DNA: TGTGCCACCCAGCGGGAGGGCACAGATACGCAGTATTTT. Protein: CATQREGTDTQYF.

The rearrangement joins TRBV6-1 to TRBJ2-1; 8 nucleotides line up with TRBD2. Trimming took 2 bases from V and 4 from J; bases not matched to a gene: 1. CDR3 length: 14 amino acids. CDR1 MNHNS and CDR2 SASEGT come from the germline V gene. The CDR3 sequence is CASSESGGYNEQFF. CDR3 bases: TGTGCCAGCAGTGAATCGGGGGGGTACAATGAGCAGTTCTTC.

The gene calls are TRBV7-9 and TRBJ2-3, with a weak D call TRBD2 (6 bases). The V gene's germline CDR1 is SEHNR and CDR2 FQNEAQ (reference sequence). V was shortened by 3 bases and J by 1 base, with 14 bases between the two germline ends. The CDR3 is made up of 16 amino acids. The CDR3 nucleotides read TGTGCCAGCAGCTTTAGCGGAGGAGGGGGCACAGATACGCAGTATTTT. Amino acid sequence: CASSFSGGGGTDTQYF. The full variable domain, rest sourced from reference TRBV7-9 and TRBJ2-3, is DTGVSQNPRHKITKRGQNVTFRCDPISEHNRLYWYRQTLGQGPEFLTYFQNEAQLEKSRLLSDRFSAERPKGSFSTLEIQRTEQGDSAMYLCASSFSGGGGTDTQYFGPGTRLTVL.